This TCR beta chain was documented in a study of T cell responses to AZD1222 COVID-19 vaccine (dated by TCRdb to the early 2020s). Regarding the study in general: A total of roughly 240 trial participants underwent TCR sequencing, of whom approximately 210 received two doses of AZD1222 and some 26 received two doses of the MenACWY control vaccine. Trial participants were enrolled by age into subgroups of 18-55, 56-69 and 70-plus years, and around 140, 26 and 57 TCR-sequenced participants, respectively, were included in these subgroups. What the study reported, not specific to this receptor: A significant rise in spike-specific TCR breadth and depth was observed after two AZD1222 doses relative to day 0 and relative to MenACWY recipients. In the small 56-69-year group, the increase in depth fell short of significance, most likely because of low power. Because no day 14 peak-response samples were available, the repertoires could be characterized only after the peak T cell response. Nearly half of unique spike-specific TCRs reportedly recognized epitopes outside regions mutated in the B.1.351 and B.1.1.7 variants. The vaccine-associated CD4 TCRs covered the entire spike protein, and the dominant responses fell in regions 160-218 and 743-854. Most participants were white British and females outnumbered males, and the authors suggested that clonal diversity may have been underestimated. Conclusions about previously exposed vaccinees were limited because only six AZD1222 recipients were SARS-CoV-2 seropositive at baseline.

This specimen's time point label, interpreted: about 28 days (+/-7) after the second vaccine dose. AZD1222 recipients with second doses at about 4 weeks or about 12 weeks were pooled, because spike-specific TCR depth and breadth did not differ between schedules. Samples from vaccinated people were obtained from the UK trials COV001 and COV002, which included a single-blind randomized controlled phase 2/3 trial of AZD1222 (ChAdOx1 nCoV-19) in healthy adults. For TCRbeta chain sequencing, PBMC samples from trial participants were taken at day 0 and at day 28 after the second dose. The CDR3 regions of human TCRbeta chains were analyzed by immunosequencing. Regarding the original processing steps: Repertoire TCRs were matched against a reference library of SARS-CoV-2-specific TCRs generated with the MIRA antigen-specificity platform. Breadth meant the fraction of unique TCRs that were SARS-CoV-2-associated, whereas depth meant the fraction of total T cells that were SARS-CoV-2-associated. Using the MIRA data, each spike-specific TCR was mapped to the spike region that the TCR reacts to and placed in a CD4 or CD8 class. Log10-transformed breadth and depth values were compared by one-way ANOVA with Sidak's multiple comparisons tests. Here the immuneACCESS table is served through TCRdb, limited to in-frame sequences with V and J called. Missing clones are a known gap in these copies; in checked studies unresolved V genes cover under half, and the rest lacks a known reason. The D gene and trimming were derived from the DNA, and the V and J assignments and clone size from that table. The sample table shows tens of thousands of clones, and around 93% are seen once. The top ten hold about 30% of the sample.

Based on the germline V gene (reference sequence), the CDR1 and CDR2 sequences are SGHNT and YYREEE. V and J are truncated by 4 bases and 2 bases respectively, leaving an intervening sequence of 15 bases. Spanning cysteine to phenylalanine, the CDR3 consists of 15 amino acids. The read is trimmed to its CDR3 DNA, 45 bases read in frame from base 1. As concerns this clone: It has no known antigen specificity. No much larger clonotype is one base removed from it; base qualities were not supplied.

This receptor was identified in an adult who received the AZD1222 COVID-19 vaccine. The source material was peripheral blood, sampled 28 days after the second AZD1222 dose. The V and J genes are TRBV5-4 and TRBJ1-2, with a tentative D gene TRBD1 over 6 matching bases. The bases are TGTGCCAGCAGCCAACCTAACAGGGACAACTATGGCTACACCTTC. Translated, this is CASSQPNRDNYGYTF.